Shown below are 27 T cell receptor beta chains from a single sample sequenced in a study of identical twins. TCRdb reprocessed the 5' RACE reads with MiXCR, giving one entry per CDR3 protein. The table includes around 200,000 distinct CDR3 sequences, roughly a tenth detected once. Sequencing was performed on memory (CD45RO+) T cells sorted from blood. The receptors here all came from a woman between 18 and 29 years old in good health.

This chain uses TRBV6-2 or TRBV6-3 with TRBJ2-7; D remains ambiguous. The CDR3 length is 12 residues. The V end lost 6 bases, the J end lost 4 bases, and 10 bases lay between the germline ends. The V gene's germline CDR1 is MNHEY and CDR2 SVGEGT. The CDR3 bases are TGTGCCAGCAGGTCAGAAAGTTACGAGCAGTACTTC. Translating it yields CASRSESYEQYF.

By proportion, this clonotype is medium-sized (0.01 to 0.1%). The V call is TRBV24-1, the J call TRBJ2-1, with D perhaps matching TRBD2 (5 bases). Germline CDR1 is KGHDR and CDR2 is SFDVKD. Trimming left V 2 bases short and J 8 bases short, with 9 bases between. This CDR3 has 13 residues. The CDR3 spells CATSDSSRDEQFF. The DNA for the CDR3 is TGTGCCACCAGTGATTCGTCGAGGGATGAGCAGTTCTTC.

This clonotype appeared a few times. This sequence joins TRBV4-3 and TRBJ1-2, with a tentative D call TRBD1 (6 bases). The CDR3 spans 13 residues. The V gene's germline CDR1 is LGHNA and CDR2 YSLEER. Trimming shortened V by 4 bases and J by 6 bases, and 12 bases separated the two germline ends. CDR3 residues: CASSPEGDHGYTF. CDR3 bases: TGCGCCAGCAGCCCTGAGGGGGATCATGGCTACACCTTC.

The CDR3, as DNA: TGTGCCAGCAGCCCCGGACGGACAGCGACCTTGAACACTGAAGCTTTCTTT. Its translation is CASSPGRTATLNTEAFF. The V and J genes are TRBV7-9 and TRBJ1-1; a possible D gene is TRBD1 (6 bases). The V and J ends lost 5 bases and 0 bases respectively, with 19 bases between them. Per the germline V gene, CDR1 is SEHNR and CDR2 is FQNEAQ (reference sequence). The length of the CDR3 is 17 residues.

The rearrangement links TRBV12-3 or TRBV12-4 to TRBJ1-3, with D uncertain. Between the trimmed V and J ends, which lost 5 bases and 4 bases, there was a span of 12 bases. CDR3 length: 14 amino acids. CDR3 region: CASSPLGRGNTIYF. The CDR3 nucleotides read TGTGCCAGCAGTCCGCTGGGGAGAGGAAACACCATATATTTT.

There are many counts of this clonotype. V is TRBV12-3 or TRBV12-4 and J is TRBJ1-1, with 8 positions matching TRBD1. CDR3 length: 15 residues. Trimming at V came to 6 bases and at J to 5 bases, leaving 11 bases not matched to a gene. The CDR3 DNA follows: TGTGCCAGCAGCAGAACGGGGACAGGAGGGACTGAAGCTTTCTTT. It codes for CASSRTGTGGTEAFF.

The chain employs TRBV6-6 and TRBJ1-2; 7 bases match TRBD1. Germline loops: CDR1 MNHNY, CDR2 SVGAGI (reference sequence). The CDR3 extends over 13 amino acids. Trimming cost V 6 bases and J 7 bases; bases outside gene matches: 8. The CDR3 region is CASRETGSGGYTF. In nucleotides, the CDR3 is TGTGCCAGCAGGGAGACAGGGTCGGGTGGCTACACCTTC.

This clonotype was counted only a few times. The V gene is TRBV28, the J gene TRBJ1-2; 8 bases are a match to TRBD1. CDR1 and CDR2 (germline): MDHEN, SYDVKM. The CDR3 sequence is 15 residues long. Unmatched junction bases numbered 8, after V lost 6 bases and J lost 2 bases. The CDR3 bases are TGTGCCAGCAGCCCCGGGACAGGAGTAAACTATGGCTACACCTTC. Translating gives CASSPGTGVNYGYTF.

This clonotype was seen more than once but under ten times. The chain combines TRBV2 with TRBJ1-1; D is perhaps TRBD1 (6 bases). This CDR3 contains 15 residues. Germline values: CDR1 SNHLY, CDR2 FYNNEI. V lost 5 bases and J lost 3, with 16 bases in between. CDR3: CASSRESGADTEAFF. In DNA, the CDR3 is TGTGCCAGCAGTCGAGAATCAGGGGCCGACACTGAAGCTTTCTTT.

This chain uses TRBV6-5 with TRBJ2-2, with D tentatively TRBD1 (6 bases). V was pared by 1 base and J by 2 bases, with 11 bases between. CDR3 size: 16 residues. Germline V gene sequence: CDR1 MNHEY, CDR2 SVGAGI. In DNA, the CDR3 is TGTGCCAGCAGTTACTTACAGGGCGGTAACACCGGGGAGCTGTTTTTT. Protein product: CASSYLQGGNTGELFF.

V usage is TRBV29-1 and J usage is TRBJ2-1; tentative D call: TRBD1 (6 bases). Trimming took 4 bases from V and 4 from J, leaving 17 bases between them. The V gene's germline CDR1 is SQVTM and CDR2 ANQGSEA. This CDR3 spans 15 amino acids. CDR3 residues: CSVGGGRYGYNEQFF. CDR3 coding DNA: TGCAGCGTTGGAGGGGGACGTTACGGGTACAATGAGCAGTTCTTC.

This clonotype has at least ten counts. The V call is TRBV6-1, the J call TRBJ2-1, with D hard to call. This CDR3 has 15 amino acids. V was cut by 11 bases and J by 1 base, with 18 bases left in between. The germline V gene has CDR1 MNHNS and CDR2 SASEGT. The chain's CDR3 is CAGPRRYQSYNEQFF. As DNA, the CDR3 is TGTGCCGGACCGAGGCGTTATCAATCCTACAATGAGCAGTTCTTC.

This clonotype was seen a few times. This chain joins TRBV11-1 and TRBJ2-3, with 13 positions matching TRBD2. The germline CDR1 and CDR2 sequences are SGHAT and FQDESV (reference sequence). After removal of 4 bases from V and 1 base from J, the junction contained 11 bases not matched to a gene. The CDR3 has 19 residues. In nucleotides, the CDR3 is TGTGCCAGCAGCTCGAGGACTAGCGGGAGTGCGGTCGGCACAGATACGCAGTATTTT. This codes for CASSSRTSGSAVGTDTQYF.

This chain links TRBV18 with TRBJ2-7, with D perhaps TRBD1 or TRBD2 (5 bases each). The ends were cut back, 3 bases at V and 2 bases at J, with 14 bases in the middle. CDR3 length equals 15 residues. CDR1 is KGHSH and CDR2 is LQKENI in the germline V gene. The CDR3 DNA reads TGTGCCAGCTCACCGAGGGGACGTCCGACCTACGAGCAGTACTTC. It codes for CASSPRGRPTYEQYF.

This clonotype was counted ten times or more. V and J are TRBV7-2 and TRBJ2-1, with no clear D. The CDR3 covers 14 residues. CDR1 and CDR2 (germline): SGHTA, FQGNSA. V was cut by 2 bases and J by 6 bases, with 11 bases left in between. CDR3 in amino acids: CASSLRPVFNEQFF. CDR3 in DNA: TGTGCCAGCAGCTTAAGGCCCGTCTTCAATGAGCAGTTCTTC.

The chain employs TRBV20-1 and TRBJ2-7, with D possibly being TRBD2 (5 bases). Germline V gene lookup returns CDR1 DFQATT and CDR2 SNEGSKA (reference sequence). Trimming removed 3 bases from V and 3 bases from J, with 18 bases in between. The CDR3 length is 15 residues. In DNA, the CDR3 is TGCAGTGCTAGCGAGGCGTACCGGGGAAACTACGAGCAGTACTTC. Its protein is CSASEAYRGNYEQYF.

This rearrangement joins TRBV12-3 or TRBV12-4 to TRBJ2-2; D call uncertain. CDR3 size: 17 residues. Trimming left V 5 bases short and J 6 bases short, with 22 bases between. The CDR3 bases are TGTGCCAGCAGTCCAGCCCGAGACCGGTCGGGTCCCGGGGAGCTGTTTTTT. Protein: CASSPARDRSGPGELFF.

This clonotype was picked up a small number of times. The chain joins TRBV20-1 to TRBJ2-7; D is undetermined. Germline V gives CDR1 DFQATT, CDR2 SNEGSKA (reference sequence). This CDR3 has 12 residues. With 4 bases removed from V and 5 bases from J, the gap between germline ends came to 12 bases. In DNA form, the CDR3 reads TGCAGTGCTACGTCAGAGCTTGACGAGCAGTACTTC. Translating gives CSATSELDEQYF.

This clonotype occurred many times. The V gene is TRBV3-1, the J gene TRBJ2-1, with no clear D. CDR3 size: 12 residues. Trimming took off 4 bases at V and 8 bases at J, with 9 bases between the two ends. Germline values: CDR1 LGHDT, CDR2 YNNKEL (reference sequence). Here the CDR3 reads CASSRHLDEQFF. The CDR3 bases are TGTGCCAGCAGCCGGCACTTAGATGAGCAGTTCTTC.

Here the CDR3 reads CASKGTRPEKLFF. The CDR3 DNA follows: TGTGCCAGCAAAGGGACAAGACCCGAAAAACTGTTTTTT. This chain uses TRBV28 with TRBJ1-4, with D possibly matching TRBD1 (6 bases). In germline, CDR1 is MDHEN, CDR2 SYDVKM. The CDR3 has 13 amino acids. With 7 bases removed from V and 8 bases from J, the gap between germline ends came to 14 bases.

The CDR3 nucleotides read TGTGCCAGTCTCGACAGGGCCACAGATACGCAGTATTTT. This gives the protein CASLDRATDTQYF. V and J are TRBV19 and TRBJ2-3, with 7 bases identical to TRBD1. This CDR3 contains 13 residues. With V trimmed by 8 bases and J by 2 bases, 4 bases remained unmatched. CDR1 is LNHDA, CDR2 SQIVND, per germline (reference sequence).

This clonotype was detected ten times or more. The V call is TRBV20-1, the J call TRBJ2-7; TRBD2 matches at 12 bases. The J segment lost 5 bases and the V segment lost 2 bases, leaving 7 bases of the junction unmatched. Looked up from germline, CDR1 is DFQATT and CDR2 is SNEGSKA (reference sequence). The CDR3 consists of 15 residues. The CDR3 loop is CSARSLAGGPHEQYF. The CDR3 DNA follows: TGCAGTGCTAGAAGCCTAGCGGGAGGGCCCCACGAGCAGTACTTC.

The sample holds a few counts of this clonotype. The J gene is TRBJ1-2, the V gene TRBV6-5; possibly TRBD1 for D (5 bases). The CDR3 is made up of 14 amino acids. V shed 2 bases and J shed 8 bases, with 15 bases lying between them. Germline V gene lookup returns CDR1 MNHEY and CDR2 SVGAGI. The CDR3 is CASSYGTERGGYTF. In DNA, the CDR3 is TGTGCCAGCAGTTACGGGACGGAAAGGGGAGGCTACACCTTC.

The chain uses TRBV6-2 or TRBV6-3 and TRBJ1-2; D ambiguous. The V gene's germline CDR1 is MNHEY and CDR2 SVGEGT. The CDR3 runs 17 residues. The V end lost 10 bases, the J end lost 1 base, and 25 bases lay between the germline ends. The CDR3 nucleotides read TGTGCCACCCTATTCGGGCTCGGTACCATCCGTAACTATGGCTACACCTTC. Translated, it gives CATLFGLGTIRNYGYTF.

There are many counts of this clonotype. V and J are TRBV25-1 and TRBJ2-1, with TRBD2 matching over 8 bases. V lost 4 bases, J lost 7 bases, and 9 bases stayed unmatched. The germline gives CDR1 MGHDK, CDR2 SYGVNS. The CDR3 consists of 15 residues. CDR3 amino acids: CASSAYGGAINEQFF. The CDR3 DNA reads TGTGCCAGCAGTGCGTACGGGGGGGCCATAAATGAGCAGTTCTTC.

This clonotype showed up many times. This rearrangement joins TRBV5-1 to TRBJ2-7; the D is unclear. Germline V gene lookup returns CDR1 SGHRS and CDR2 YFSETQ. This CDR3 is 17 amino acids long. V shed 0 bases and J shed 0 bases, with 16 bases lying between them. The CDR3 protein is CASSLAASGSSSYEQYF. The DNA of the CDR3 is TGCGCCAGCAGCTTGGCAGCTTCCGGATCTAGCTCCTACGAGCAGTACTTC. The complete variable domain, with remaining parts taken from reference TRBV5-1 and TRBJ2-7, reads KAGVTQTPRYLIKTRGQQVTLSCSPISGHRSVSWYQQTPGQGLQFLFEYFSETQRNKGNFPGRFSGRQFSNSRSEMNVSTLELGDSALYLCASSLAASGSSSYEQYFGPGTRLTVT.

CDR3 DNA: TGTGCCAGCAGCTTACTGCAGAACACTGAAGCTTTCTTT. It codes for CASSLLQNTEAFF. The V and J genes are TRBV7-2 and TRBJ1-1, with D unclear. The germline gives CDR1 SGHTA, CDR2 FQGNSA. This CDR3 spans 13 amino acids. Trimming left V 2 bases short and J 1 base short, with 5 bases between.